These T cell receptor beta chains were read from a single sample in a study of cytomegalovirus exposure and HLA in healthy donors. The assay was immunoSEQ multiplex PCR, and TCRdb's table has in-frame clones only and misses some. This sample has under 250,000 clones, with about 77% found just once. Material: PBMCs. These receptors all stem from a boy younger than 18 in good health and CMV-seronegative. Both conserved end residues are trimmed from each CDR3. Fields, in order: J gene, V gene, CDR3 protein.

j_call: TRBJ1-3
v_call: TRBV2
cdr3_aa: ASSDLGDTIY

j_call: TRBJ1-4
v_call: TRBV2
cdr3_aa: ASSERKPTNEKLF

j_call: TRBJ2-2
v_call: TRBV19
cdr3_aa: ASSRGAGVTGELF

j_call: TRBJ1-6
v_call: TRBV10-1
cdr3_aa: ASNRSPDSPLH

j_call: TRBJ2-5
v_call: TRBV5-1
cdr3_aa: ASSLGLAGIQETQY

j_call: TRBJ2-3
v_call: TRBV2
cdr3_aa: ASRAEDTQY

j_call: TRBJ2-5
v_call: TRBV7-9
cdr3_aa: ASSDTPETQY

j_call: TRBJ2-3
v_call: TRBV10-3
cdr3_aa: AISTSGFSDTQY

j_call: TRBJ2-6
v_call: TRBV6-4
cdr3_aa: ASSETGVLSGANVLT

j_call: TRBJ1-1
v_call: TRBV13
cdr3_aa: ASSPDLNTEAF

j_call: TRBJ2-3
v_call: TRBV27
cdr3_aa: ASSDRNVGTDTQY

j_call: TRBJ1-6
v_call: TRBV2
cdr3_aa: ASCPSSSYNSPLH

j_call: TRBJ2-7
v_call: TRBV6-5
cdr3_aa: ASSYSETESSYEQY

j_call: TRBJ2-1
v_call: TRBV5-1
cdr3_aa: ASSLSGRDSSYNEQF

j_call: TRBJ1-1
v_call: TRBV9
cdr3_aa: ASSVGTGTVAEAF

j_call: TRBJ1-5
v_call: TRBV7-2
cdr3_aa: ASKRTEGAIQPQH

j_call: TRBJ2-3
v_call: TRBV7-9
cdr3_aa: ASSLGGDIWVPTDTQY

j_call: TRBJ2-5
v_call: TRBV2
cdr3_aa: ASSEVSPKSAGGGETQY

j_call: TRBJ1-4
v_call: TRBV4-1
cdr3_aa: ASSLPGQGSEKLF

j_call: TRBJ1-3
v_call: TRBV7-5
cdr3_aa: ARSCSGTGVDTIY

j_call: TRBJ1-2
v_call: TRBV5-1
cdr3_aa: ASSLPSRGEVHGYP

j_call: TRBJ2-7
v_call: TRBV7-3
cdr3_aa: ASSLSVAGGNYEQY

j_call: TRBJ2-1
v_call: TRBV27
cdr3_aa: ASSLTGLAANEQF

j_call: TRBJ1-6
v_call: TRBV25-1
cdr3_aa: ASSESGQGRTPLH

j_call: TRBJ2-3
v_call: TRBV10-3
cdr3_aa: AVSGTGRTDTQY

j_call: TRBJ2-1
v_call: TRBV5-1
cdr3_aa: ASTPSGGSSYNEQF

j_call: TRBJ1-2
v_call: TRBV27
cdr3_aa: ASSAQGNGYGYT

j_call: TRBJ1-6
v_call: TRBV19
cdr3_aa: ASSIGGGDSPLH

j_call: TRBJ2-2
v_call: TRBV11-1
cdr3_aa: ASSPDRANTGELF

j_call: TRBJ1-4
v_call: TRBV5-1
cdr3_aa: ASSTGTGEKLF

j_call: TRBJ2-1
v_call: TRBV2
cdr3_aa: ASRPTSGGALEQF

j_call: TRBJ2-3
v_call: TRBV7-3
cdr3_aa: ASSPTSGGGTDTQY

j_call: TRBJ1-4
v_call: TRBV18
cdr3_aa: ASSPNRGSDEKLF

j_call: TRBJ1-4
v_call: TRBV19
cdr3_aa: ASSREGDGQLNEKLF

j_call: TRBJ2-7
v_call: TRBV29-1
cdr3_aa: SVGLAVSYEQY

j_call: TRBJ1-5
v_call: TRBV2
cdr3_aa: ASSETEYSNQPQH

j_call: TRBJ1-2
v_call: TRBV4-1
cdr3_aa: ASSQPRGGLDYGYT

j_call: TRBJ2-5
v_call: TRBV11-2
cdr3_aa: ASSLAAWYQETQY

j_call: TRBJ1-1
v_call: TRBV5-6
cdr3_aa: ASSLARGRLVNTEAF

j_call: TRBJ2-7
v_call: TRBV5-1
cdr3_aa: ASSLDRSSYEQY

j_call: TRBJ1-6
v_call: TRBV9
cdr3_aa: ASSGTGRDSPLH

j_call: TRBJ1-4
v_call: TRBV2
cdr3_aa: ASSGGSTAQGKLF

j_call: TRBJ1-1
v_call: TRBV5-4
cdr3_aa: ASAPDRANTEAF

j_call: TRBJ2-7
v_call: TRBV11-3
cdr3_aa: ASSPRTGRSSYEQY

j_call: TRBJ1-2
v_call: TRBV29-1
cdr3_aa: SVASGTGEGGYT

j_call: TRBJ1-2
v_call: TRBV5-1
cdr3_aa: ASSLEGREEIGDGYT

j_call: TRBJ1-5
v_call: TRBV2
cdr3_aa: ASKEGVRQPQH

j_call: TRBJ1-4
v_call: TRBV2
cdr3_aa: ASRGNEKLF

j_call: TRBJ1-1
v_call: TRBV6-5
cdr3_aa: ASSYGSGGTTEAF

j_call: NA
v_call: TRBV5-1
cdr3_aa: ASSADSYGSYEQY

j_call: TRBJ1-5
v_call: TRBV18
cdr3_aa: ASSNGGSSNQPQH

j_call: TRBJ2-4
v_call: TRBV11-2
cdr3_aa: ASSLRGQGQNIQY

j_call: TRBJ2-2
v_call: TRBV27
cdr3_aa: ASSSPRTSGGAITGELF

j_call: TRBJ1-2
v_call: TRBV6-1
cdr3_aa: ASSESQNYGYT

j_call: TRBJ1-2
v_call: TRBV6-1
cdr3_aa: ASRGDRGNYGYT

j_call: TRBJ1-2
v_call: TRBV5-4
cdr3_aa: ASSLGTLNYGYT

j_call: TRBJ1-2
v_call: TRBV19
cdr3_aa: ASSPQGAWDGYT

j_call: TRBJ1-6
v_call: TRBV7-6
cdr3_aa: ASSSSDRVSYNSPLH

j_call: TRBJ2-2
v_call: TRBV6-4
cdr3_aa: ASSGGRPGELF

j_call: TRBJ1-4
v_call: TRBV10-3
cdr3_aa: AISASEGADEKLF